A single sample gave rise to the 20 T cell receptor beta chains below, sequenced in a study of T-cell memory formation after mild COVID-19. TCRdb recomputed calls from the 5' RACE reads with MiXCR, one row per CDR3 protein. This table holds about 150,000 distinct CDR3 sequences, 30% to 35% found once. Sequenced material: PBMCs or a T cell subset sorted from them (not recorded which). The receptor set was obtained from an adult woman who had mild COVID-19 (a few samples of this study predate the infection). Cell type and time point are not known.

The rearrangement links TRBV20-1 to TRBJ2-7, with D possibly TRBD2 on 6 matching bases. Trimming took off 5 bases at V and 3 bases at J, with 20 bases between the two ends. The CDR3 has 15 amino acids. The germline CDR1 and CDR2 sequences are DFQATT and SNEGSKA (reference sequence). CDR3: CSAYSGTGNGYEQYF. The CDR3 nucleotides are TGCAGTGCTTATTCGGGGACTGGGAACGGCTACGAGCAGTACTTC.

This clonotype was seen a handful of times. The V call is TRBV10-3, the J call TRBJ2-3, with 11 bases that match TRBD2. The CDR3 length is 17 residues. V lost 10 bases to trimming and J lost 0 bases; unmatched junction nucleotides: 12. The germline V gene encodes CDR1 ENHRY and CDR2 SYGVKD. The DNA of the CDR3 is TGTGCCACCGCGCGACTAGCGGGGACGACTAGCACAGATACGCAGTATTTT. This gives the protein CATARLAGTTSTDTQYF.

In its sample, this clonotype was seen a few times. The chain carries TRBV27 and TRBJ1-4; TRBD1 is a possible D gene (5 bases). Germline V gene data show CDR1 as MNHEY and CDR2 as SMNVEV (reference sequence). CDR3 size: 13 residues. With 4 bases removed from V and 7 bases from J, the gap between germline ends came to 10 bases. CDR3 amino acids: CASSWGPFEKLFF. The CDR3 coding sequence is TGTGCCAGCAGTTGGGGCCCTTTTGAAAAACTGTTTTTT.

The chain is built from TRBV6-5 and TRBJ1-1; no firm D call. CDR3 length equals 14 residues. The ends were cut back, 5 bases at V and 5 bases at J, with 15 bases in the middle. CDR1 and CDR2 (germline): MNHEY, SVGAGI. CDR3 in DNA: TGTGCCAGCAGTCCTACAGCGAGAGGGACTGAAGCTTTCTTT. It is translated as CASSPTARGTEAFF.

This clonotype was detected only a few times. This rearrangement joins TRBV7-2 to TRBJ2-7; TRBD2 agrees at 12 bases. The CDR3 has 16 residues. Trimming at V came to 5 bases and at J to 4 bases, leaving 9 bases not matched to a gene. CDR1 SGHTA and CDR2 FQGNSA come from the germline V gene. In DNA form, the CDR3 reads TGTGCCAGCAGCCCTAGCGGGAGGGGCTTTTGGTACGAGCAGTACTTC. Translated, it gives CASSPSGRGFWYEQYF.

This clonotype was detected a few times. V gene TRBV5-1 combines with J gene TRBJ2-1; D not certain. This CDR3 is 11 amino acids long. CDR1 is SGHRS, CDR2 YFSETQ, per germline. With 5 bases removed from V and 6 bases from J, the gap between germline ends came to 6 bases. The CDR3 loop is CASRLTNEQFF. The CDR3 DNA follows: TGCGCCAGCAGGCTTACCAATGAGCAGTTCTTC.

This rearrangement joins TRBV20-1 to TRBJ2-2; D is undetermined. V lost 3 bases, J lost 2 bases, and 13 bases lay in between. The CDR3 is 15 residues long. CDR1 is DFQATT and CDR2 is SNEGSKA in the germline V gene (reference sequence). CDR3 residues: CSARAPPPNTGELFF. CDR3 DNA: TGCAGTGCTAGGGCACCACCTCCCAACACCGGGGAGCTGTTTTTT.

This clonotype has only a few counts. This sequence joins TRBV2 and TRBJ1-1; 8 bases are shared with TRBD1. This CDR3 has 14 amino acids. CDR1 SNHLY and CDR2 FYNNEI come from the germline V gene. With 4 bases clipped from V and 4 bases from J, the junction kept 5 bases outside the gene matches. The chain's CDR3 is CASSVDRGSTEAFF. In nucleotides, the CDR3 is TGTGCCAGCAGTGTTGACAGGGGTAGCACTGAAGCTTTCTTT.

The chain joins TRBV4-1 to TRBJ2-1, with 12 positions matching TRBD2. Looked up from germline, CDR1 is MGHRA and CDR2 is YSYEKL. The V segment lost 3 bases and the J segment 0 bases; nucleotides outside the gene matches: 12. The CDR3 spans 20 residues. Written as DNA, the CDR3 is TGCGCCAGCAGCCACCCATGGGCTAGCGGGGGGGACTTCTCCTACAATGAGCAGTTCTTC. This codes for CASSHPWASGGDFSYNEQFF.

The CDR3: CASSRRSDRDIQYF. The CDR3 nucleotides are TGTGCCAGCAGCCGCCGTTCTGATCGGGACATTCAGTACTTC. J is TRBJ2-4 and V is TRBV3-1; no clear D. Germline lookup yields CDR1 LGHDT and CDR2 YNNKEL (reference sequence). This CDR3 comprises 14 residues. Between the trimmed V and J ends, which lost 4 bases and 8 bases, there was a span of 15 bases.

This clonotype has only a few counts. The genes are TRBV5-1 and TRBJ2-1; 7 bases are shared with TRBD2. This CDR3 region has 15 residues. The trim removed 4 bases at V and 2 bases at J, leaving 6 bases unmatched. The germline CDR1 and CDR2 sequences are SGHRS and YFSETQ. CDR3: CASSEVAGAYNEQFF. CDR3 DNA: TGCGCCAGCAGCGAGGTGGCGGGAGCCTACAATGAGCAGTTCTTC.

The chain recombines TRBV20-1 with TRBJ2-1; 7 bases are shared with TRBD1. V lost 3 bases to trimming and J lost 5 bases; unmatched junction nucleotides: 7. The CDR3 is 14 residues long. Germline values: CDR1 DFQATT, CDR2 SNEGSKA (reference sequence). The CDR3 spells CSASSGGVHNEQFF. CDR3 sequence (DNA): TGCAGTGCTAGTTCAGGGGGAGTGCACAATGAGCAGTTCTTC.

The chain carries TRBV29-1 and TRBJ2-2; weak D call: TRBD1 (6 bases). Trimming pared 6 bases from V and 2 bases from J, leaving 10 bases between. The CDR3 is 13 residues long. Per the germline V gene, CDR1 is SQVTM and CDR2 is ANQGSEA. The CDR3 is CSVSGDNTGELFF. DNA for the CDR3: TGCAGCGTCTCAGGGGACAACACCGGGGAGCTGTTTTTT.

This rearrangement joins TRBV3-1 to TRBJ2-5, with TRBD2 identical over 8 bases. The CDR3 loop spans 15 amino acids. Losses at the gene ends were 4 bases for V and 2 bases for J; bases not matched to a gene: 6. Germline V gives CDR1 LGHDT, CDR2 YNNKEL (reference sequence). DNA for the CDR3: TGTGCCAGCAGCCCACGCGGGACTAGGCAAGAGACCCAGTACTTC. Translated, it gives CASSPRGTRQETQYF.

J is TRBJ1-1 and V is TRBV5-1, with D maybe TRBD1 (6 bases). V lost 6 bases and J 4 bases, leaving 16 bases between the germline ends. The germline V gene encodes CDR1 SGHRS and CDR2 YFSETQ. The CDR3 covers 14 residues. The CDR3 DNA sequence: TGCGCCAGCACCTCCCTGTCGGGGGCCACTGAAGCTTTCTTT. Protein product: CASTSLSGATEAFF.

This clonotype was counted only a few times. The rearrangement links TRBV7-9 to TRBJ2-4; 9 nucleotides match TRBD1. Germline CDR1 reads SEHNR; CDR2 reads FQNEAQ (reference sequence). After removal of 3 bases from V and 8 bases from J, the junction contained 8 bases not matched to a gene. The CDR3 sequence is 15 residues long. DNA for the CDR3: TGTGCCAGCAGCTTCTGGAGACAGGGGGGGGACATTCAGTACTTC. As protein: CASSFWRQGGDIQYF.

This sequence joins TRBV2 and TRBJ2-2; D remains unclear. Trimming shortened V by 6 bases and J by 4 bases, and 6 bases separated the two germline ends. This CDR3 is built from 12 residues. Germline lookup yields CDR1 SNHLY and CDR2 FYNNEI. CDR3 DNA sequence: TGTGCCAGCAGCGTAGCCACCGGGGAGCTGTTTTTT. Translation: CASSVATGELFF.

Only a few counts were recorded for this clonotype. V and J are TRBV25-1 and TRBJ2-1, with 13 bases that match TRBD2. Germline loops: CDR1 MGHDK, CDR2 SYGVNS. This CDR3 is 16 amino acids long. V shed 1 base, J shed 9 bases, and the junction held 6 bases outside the gene matches. For the CDR3, the DNA is TGTGCCAGCAGTGAATGGACTAGCGGGAGAGGCGGTGAGCAGTTCTTC. Its translation: CASSEWTSGRGGEQFF.

This clonotype was counted a few times. The chain carries TRBV12-3 or TRBV12-4 and TRBJ2-7; 8 bases are shared with TRBD1. This CDR3 is 14 amino acids long. V shed 5 bases and J 7 bases; nucleotides not matched to a gene: 10. The CDR3 reads CASSPLTGVREQYF. In DNA form, the CDR3 reads TGTGCCAGCAGTCCCCTGACAGGGGTGCGGGAGCAGTACTTC.

The sample holds a few counts of this clonotype. V gene TRBV18 combines with J gene TRBJ2-4; TRBD1 matches 9 bases. This CDR3 region has 13 residues. Germline V lookup: CDR1 KGHSH, CDR2 LQKENI. With 6 bases clipped from V and 8 bases from J, the junction kept 5 bases outside the gene matches. The CDR3 region has the DNA TGTGCCAGCTCCCTTACAGGGGGCGACATTCAGTACTTC. Translating it yields CASSLTGGDIQYF.